This T cell receptor (beta chain) is from a study of T cell responses to AZD1222 COVID-19 vaccine. Across the whole study: Samples with a second dose at about 4 or about 12 weeks were pooled together. Broader study findings: CD4 TCRs linked to vaccination spanned spike, dominating at 160-218 and 743-854. Just a handful of people given AZD1222 tested seropositive at baseline. Nearly half of the spike-specific TCRs reportedly recognize variant regions that carry no mutations.

In regard to this clone: What it binds is not known.

Profiling relied on immunoSEQ multiplex PCR, and the TCRdb table lists in-frame clones only, not all of them. This table has about 99,000 clones, roughly 90% appearing once. Unmatched junction bases numbered 8, after V lost 3 bases and J lost 3 bases. The germline V gene encodes CDR1 MDHEN and CDR2 SYDVKM. The CDR3 is 15 amino acids. The input for sequencing was peripheral blood, taken on day 0 of AZD1222 vaccination. This receptor was taken from an adult in good health. The chain uses TRBV28 and TRBJ2-7; 7 bases are shared with TRBD1. The CDR3 nucleotides are TGTGCCAGCAGTTTCAGTTGGGACAGAATCTACGAGCAGTACTTC. Protein: CASSFSWDRIYEQYF.